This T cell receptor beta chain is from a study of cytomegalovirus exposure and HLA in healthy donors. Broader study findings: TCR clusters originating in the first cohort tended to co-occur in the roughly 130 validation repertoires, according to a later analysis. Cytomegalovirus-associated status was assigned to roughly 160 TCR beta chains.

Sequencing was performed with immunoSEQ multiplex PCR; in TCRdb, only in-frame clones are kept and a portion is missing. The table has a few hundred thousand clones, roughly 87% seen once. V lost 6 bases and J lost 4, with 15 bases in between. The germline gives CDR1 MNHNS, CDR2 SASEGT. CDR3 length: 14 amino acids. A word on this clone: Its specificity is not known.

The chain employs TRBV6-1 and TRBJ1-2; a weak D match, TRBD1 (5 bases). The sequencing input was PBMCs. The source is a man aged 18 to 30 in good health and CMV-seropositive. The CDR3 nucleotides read TGTGCCAGCAGGAGTCTAGGGGCGAGCTATGGCTACACCTTC. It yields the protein CASRSLGASYGYTF.